The 26 T cell receptor beta chains below come from one sample, sequenced in a study of cytomegalovirus exposure and HLA in healthy donors. 60 Vbeta and 13 Jbeta primers were used in PCR. Some clones are missing from TCRdb's copy, which holds only in-frame ones; the method was immunoSEQ multiplex PCR. Among some 100,000 clones listed, around 80% were seen once. Specimen: PBMCs. The receptors stem from a woman aged 18 to 35 in good health and CMV-seronegative.

This chain links TRBV7-9 with TRBJ2-7; D perhaps matches TRBD1 (6 bases). Germline V gene lookup returns CDR1 SEHNR and CDR2 FQNEAQ (reference sequence). V lost 4 bases to trimming and J lost 9 bases, with 13 bases between them. The CDR3 has 12 amino acids. CDR3: CASSSPTGWQYF. The CDR3, as DNA: TGTGCCAGCAGCTCTCCCACAGGGTGGCAGTACTTC. The variable domain in full, completed from reference TRBV7-9 and TRBJ2-7, reads DTGVSQNPRHKITKRGQNVTFRCDPISEHNRLYWYRQTLGQGPEFLTYFQNEAQLEKSRLLSDRFSAERPKGSFSTLEIQRTEQGDSAMYLCASSSPTGWQYFGPGTRLTVT.

The chain joins TRBV9 to TRBJ2-7; 7 nucleotides line up with TRBD2. This CDR3 spans 16 amino acids. V gave up 0 bases and J gave up 4 bases; unmatched junction bases: 10. The V gene's germline CDR1 is SGDLS and CDR2 YYNGEE. The CDR3 region has the DNA TGTGCCAGCAGCGTAGGCCTAGCGGAGTTTTCTTACGAGCAGTACTTC. Translating gives CASSVGLAEFSYEQYF.

The CDR3 bases are TGTGCCAGCAGCCCAGCGACAGGGGGTAATGGTGGCTACACCTTC. Its protein is CASSPATGGNGGYTF. The genes are TRBV7-2 and TRBJ1-2; 9 nucleotides align to TRBD1. Trimming removed 5 bases from V and 7 bases from J; junction bases left unmatched: 11. The CDR3 has 15 residues. Germline CDR1 SGHTA, CDR2 FQGNSA.

The J gene is TRBJ1-1, the V gene TRBV6-1; the match to TRBD1 covers 8 bases. The germline V gene has CDR1 MNHNS and CDR2 SASEGT. The CDR3 sequence is 14 residues long. V trimming: 5 bases; J trimming: 6 bases; junction bases outside the gene matches: 8. DNA of the CDR3: TGTGCCAGCAGTAACGACAGGGGAGGCGCTGAAGCTTTCTTT. It codes for CASSNDRGGAEAFF.

CDR3 DNA: TGTGCCAGCCCTAACAGGGCCGCAAACACCGGGGAGCTGTTTTTT. Its translation: CASPNRAANTGELFF. The gene calls are TRBV27 and TRBJ2-2; weak D call: TRBD1 (6 bases). Germline CDR1 and CDR2: MNHEY and SMNVEV (reference sequence). The CDR3 length is 15 residues. V was cut by 8 bases and J by 2 bases, with 15 bases left in between.

This chain joins TRBV12-5 and TRBJ1-1; no firm D call. V gave up 7 bases and J gave up 1 base, with 16 bases separating them. The CDR3 is 15 residues long. Germline V gene sequence: CDR1 LGHNT, CDR2 FRNRAP. The CDR3: CASALRGPGNTEAFF. The CDR3 bases are TGTGCTAGTGCCTTGCGAGGGCCGGGGAACACTGAAGCTTTCTTT.

Only a few counts were recorded for this clone. V usage is TRBV28 and J usage is TRBJ2-4; D may be TRBD1 (7 bases). Germline values: CDR1 MDHEN, CDR2 SYDVKM. The CDR3 has 13 residues. The V gene lost 6 bases and the J gene lost 9 bases, with 15 bases spanning the gap. CDR3 sequence: CASRGGGWGIQYF. The CDR3 coding sequence is TGTGCCAGCAGAGGAGGGGGCTGGGGCATTCAGTACTTC.

The gene calls are TRBV28 and TRBJ1-5; 9 bases fit TRBD1. Germline lookup yields CDR1 MDHEN and CDR2 SYDVKM. CDR3 length: 16 amino acids. V shed 5 bases and J 5 bases; nucleotides not matched to a gene: 10. CDR3 in amino acids: CASSLTGGRNHQPQHF. The CDR3 DNA sequence: TGTGCCAGCAGTCTCACAGGGGGCAGGAACCATCAGCCCCAGCATTTT.

The J gene is TRBJ1-2, the V gene TRBV7-2, with D hard to call. Germline V lookup: CDR1 SGHTA, CDR2 FQGNSA. This CDR3 comprises 18 residues. V was pared by 5 bases and J by 4 bases, with 26 bases between. The CDR3, as DNA: TGTGCCAGCAGCAGGGCCCAGCCCAGAAAAATAGAGGGCTATGGCTACACCTTC. Its translation is CASSRAQPRKIEGYGYTF.

The V call is TRBV6-1, the J call TRBJ2-7; 8 bases line up with TRBD1. This CDR3 is built from 15 residues. Germline V gene lookup returns CDR1 MNHNS and CDR2 SASEGT. Trimming cost V 6 bases and J 6 bases; bases outside gene matches: 13. CDR3 DNA: TGTGCCAGCAGCCAACAGGGGGGCACGGTCTTCGAGCAGTACTTC. It is translated as CASSQQGGTVFEQYF.

CDR3 residues: CASSEYWNTEAFF. CDR3 DNA sequence: TGTGCCAGCAGCGAGTACTGGAACACTGAAGCTTTCTTT. The chain is built from TRBV5-6 and TRBJ1-1; D uncertain. The CDR3 has 13 amino acids. CDR1 is SGHDT, CDR2 YYEEEE, per germline. V shed 4 bases and J shed 1 base, with 8 bases lying between them.

The rearrangement links TRBV7-2 to TRBJ2-1; 7 nucleotides align to TRBD2. CDR3 length: 17 amino acids. Germline CDR1 reads SGHTA; CDR2 reads FQGNSA. V dropped 4 bases and J dropped 7; count of bases not matched to a gene: 16. The CDR3 protein is CASSWTGLAELWNEQFF. CDR3 sequence (DNA): TGTGCCAGCAGCTGGACCGGGCTAGCGGAGCTTTGGAATGAGCAGTTCTTC.

The rearrangement links TRBV5-1 to TRBJ2-5, with TRBD2 as a possible D gene (5 bases). With 0 bases removed from V and 3 bases from J, the gap between germline ends came to 15 bases. CDR3 size: 16 residues. Per the germline V gene, CDR1 is SGHRS and CDR2 is YFSETQ. The CDR3 loop reads CASSLGGRTYEETQYF. The DNA of the CDR3 is TGCGCCAGCAGCTTGGGAGGCCGGACTTACGAAGAGACCCAGTACTTC.

The chain recombines TRBV7-3 with TRBJ2-3, with D tentatively TRBD1 (5 bases). The V end was cut by 0 bases, the J end by 1 base, with 11 bases between. CDR3 length: 16 amino acids. CDR1 and CDR2 from the germline V gene are SGHTA and FQGTGA. In DNA form, the CDR3 reads TGTGCCAGCAGCTTAACTAGTGGGGCAGGCACAGATACGCAGTATTTT. Amino acids: CASSLTSGAGTDTQYF. Full variable domain (outside the CDR3, taken from reference TRBV7-3 and TRBJ2-3): GAGVSQTPSNKVTEKGKYVELRCDPISGHTALYWYRQSLGQGPEFLIYFQGTGAADDSGLPNDRFFAVRPEGSVSTLKIQRTERGDSAVYLCASSLTSGAGTDTQYFGPGTRLTVL.

This chain links TRBV9 with TRBJ2-3; TRBD2 agrees at 9 bases. The J segment lost 5 bases and the V segment lost 0 bases, leaving 7 bases of the junction unmatched. Germline CDR1 reads SGDLS; CDR2 reads YYNGEE. The CDR3 is 16 residues long. This CDR3 is CASSVVRAGGQDTQYF. The CDR3 nucleotides are TGTGCCAGCAGCGTAGTTCGAGCGGGGGGCCAAGATACGCAGTATTTT.

The chain has TRBV7-9 and TRBJ2-7; D is possibly TRBD2 (5 bases). CDR1 and CDR2 from the germline V gene are SEHNR and FQNEAQ (reference sequence). V was clipped by 8 bases and J by 1 base, with 9 bases between them. The CDR3 totals 12 residues. Here the CDR3 DNA reads TGTGCCAGCGGAGGATCTTCCTACGAGCAGTACTTC. It translates to CASGGSSYEQYF.

This clone was seen just once. The V call is TRBV29-1, the J call TRBJ1-1; TRBD1 matches at 9 bases. The CDR3 runs to 15 residues. Trimming at V came to 7 bases and at J to 3 bases, leaving 12 bases not matched to a gene. Looked up from germline, CDR1 is SQVTM and CDR2 is ANQGSEA. The CDR3 bases are TGCAGCGCCGAGTCGGGGACAGGGCTCGACACTGAAGCTTTCTTT. The encoded protein is CSAESGTGLDTEAFF.

A single count supports this clone. This chain uses TRBV6-5 with TRBJ2-5; D unresolved. The V end was cut by 0 bases, the J end by 5 bases, with 7 bases between. CDR3 length: 13 residues. CDR1 MNHEY and CDR2 SVGAGI come from the germline V gene. In DNA form, the CDR3 reads TGTGCCAGCAGTTACTCGCGCTTGGAGACCCAGTACTTC. It yields the protein CASSYSRLETQYF.

CDR3 sequence (DNA): TGTGCCAGCAGCTTAGGAGGTCGGGGGGGGGCGGGAGAGTCGACTAGCACAGATACGCAGTATTTT. It codes for CASSLGGRGGAGESTSTDTQYF. The V gene is TRBV7-8, the J gene TRBJ2-3; 8 bases map to TRBD2. J gave up 0 bases and V 1 base, and 21 bases lay outside the gene matches. The CDR3 length is 22 residues. In germline, CDR1 is SGHVS, CDR2 FQNEAQ.

This clone has more than one count but fewer than ten. The chain joins TRBV19 to TRBJ1-1; 7 bases match TRBD1. This CDR3 is built from 14 residues. Germline V lookup: CDR1 LNHDA, CDR2 SQIVND (reference sequence). J lost 7 bases, V lost 6 bases, and 11 bases had no gene match. CDR3 nucleotides: TGTGCCAGTAGAGAGACAGGGTGGGAGATTGAAGCTTTCTTT. Amino acids: CASRETGWEIEAFF. The variable domain in full, completed from reference TRBV19 and TRBJ1-1, reads DGGITQSPKYLFRKEGQNVTLSCEQNLNHDAMYWYRQDPGQGLRLIYYSQIVNDFQKGDIAEGYSVSREKKESFPLTVTSAQKNPTAFYLCASRETGWEIEAFFGQGTRLTVV.

Remarks on this clone: One end of the junction is discordant with germline, which a read error may explain. The chain links TRBV6-1 to TRBJ1-2; 9 nucleotides match TRBD1. The CDR3 has 15 amino acids. Germline CDR1 is MNHNS and CDR2 is SASEGT. The CDR3 bases are TGTGCCGGCAGTGTGAGACAGGGGGGGACAGGCGGCTACACCTTC. This encodes CAGSVRQGGTGGYTF.

The rearrangement uses TRBV2 and TRBJ1-1; TRBD1 aligns across 7 bases. The germline gives CDR1 SNHLY, CDR2 FYNNEI. The CDR3 has 15 residues. After removal of 8 bases from V and 1 base from J, the junction contained 10 bases not matched to a gene. The CDR3 is CASFKWAGGNTEAFF. The DNA of the CDR3 is TGTGCCAGCTTCAAGTGGGCAGGGGGGAACACTGAAGCTTTCTTT.

The genes are TRBV9 and TRBJ2-2, with 8 bases aligning to TRBD1. Germline CDR1 and CDR2: SGDLS and YYNGEE. Trimming took 4 bases from V and 10 from J; bases not matched to a gene: 15. This CDR3 spans 16 amino acids. CDR3 sequence: CASSLSPGGPAEELFF. In DNA, the CDR3 is TGTGCCAGCAGCTTGTCTCCAGGGGGCCCAGCAGAGGAGCTGTTTTTT.

The CDR3 loop is CASSKGRGIEASYGYTF. The CDR3 coding sequence is TGTGCCAGCAGCAAAGGGAGGGGAATTGAAGCTAGCTATGGCTACACCTTC. V usage is TRBV21-1 and J usage is TRBJ1-2. TRBV21-1 is marked as a pseudogene. The CDR3 contains 17 residues.

This chain joins TRBV6-6 and TRBJ1-1; no reliable D call. The V and J ends lost 5 bases and 1 base respectively, with 8 bases between them. The V gene's germline CDR1 is MNHNY and CDR2 SVGAGI (reference sequence). The CDR3 spans 13 residues. CDR3 residues: CASSPSGNTEAFF. CDR3 in DNA: TGTGCCAGCAGTCCCTCGGGGAACACTGAAGCTTTCTTT.

Only one count was recorded for this clone. This chain joins TRBV5-8 and TRBJ2-7; the match to TRBD1 covers 9 bases. Germline CDR1 is SGHTS and CDR2 is YDEGEE. With V trimmed by 3 bases and J by 5 bases, 9 bases remained unmatched. The CDR3 contains 15 residues. CDR3 DNA sequence: TGTGCCAGCAGCTGGGAGGGACAGGGAAAAGACGAGCAGTACTTC. Protein sequence: CASSWEGQGKDEQYF.